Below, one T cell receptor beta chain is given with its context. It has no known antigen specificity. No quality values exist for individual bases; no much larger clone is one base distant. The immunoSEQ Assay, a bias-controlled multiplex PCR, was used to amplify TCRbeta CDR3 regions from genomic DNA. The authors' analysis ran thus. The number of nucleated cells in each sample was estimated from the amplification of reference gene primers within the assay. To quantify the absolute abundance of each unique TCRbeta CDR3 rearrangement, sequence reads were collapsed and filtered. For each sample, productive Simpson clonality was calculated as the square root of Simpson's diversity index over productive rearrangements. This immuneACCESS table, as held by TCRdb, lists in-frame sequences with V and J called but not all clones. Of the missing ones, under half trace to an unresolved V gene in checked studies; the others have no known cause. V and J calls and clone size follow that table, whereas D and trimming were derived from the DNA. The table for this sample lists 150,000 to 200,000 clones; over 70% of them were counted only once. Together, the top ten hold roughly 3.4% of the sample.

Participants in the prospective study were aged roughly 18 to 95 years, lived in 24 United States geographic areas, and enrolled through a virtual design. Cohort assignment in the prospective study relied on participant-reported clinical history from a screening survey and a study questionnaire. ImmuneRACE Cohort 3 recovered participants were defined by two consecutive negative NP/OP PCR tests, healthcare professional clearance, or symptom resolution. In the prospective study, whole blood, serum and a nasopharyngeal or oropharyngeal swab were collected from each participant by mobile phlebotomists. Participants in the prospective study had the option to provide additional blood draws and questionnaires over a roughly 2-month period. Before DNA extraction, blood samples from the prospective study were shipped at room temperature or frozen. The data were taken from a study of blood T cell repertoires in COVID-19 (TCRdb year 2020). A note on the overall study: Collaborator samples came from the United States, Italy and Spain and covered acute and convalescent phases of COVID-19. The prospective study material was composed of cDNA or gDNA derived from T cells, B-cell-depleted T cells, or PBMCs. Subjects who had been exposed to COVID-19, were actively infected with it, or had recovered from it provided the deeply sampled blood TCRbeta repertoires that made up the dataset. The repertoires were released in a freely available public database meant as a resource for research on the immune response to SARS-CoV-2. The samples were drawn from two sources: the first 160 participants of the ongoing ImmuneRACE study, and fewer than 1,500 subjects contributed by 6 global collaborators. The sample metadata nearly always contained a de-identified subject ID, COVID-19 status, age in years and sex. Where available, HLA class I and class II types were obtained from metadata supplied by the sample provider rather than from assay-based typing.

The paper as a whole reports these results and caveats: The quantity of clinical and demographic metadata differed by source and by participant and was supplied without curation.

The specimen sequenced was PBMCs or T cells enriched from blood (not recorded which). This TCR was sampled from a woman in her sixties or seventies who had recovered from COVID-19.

The CDR3 here reads CASSPLGQGAYEQYF. The base sequence is TGTGCCAGCTCACCGTTAGGACAGGGGGCTTACGAGCAGTACTTC. In this chain, TRBV18 is recombined with TRBJ2-7; TRBD1 aligns with 11 central bases. From the cysteine up to the phenylalanine, the CDR3 has a length of 15 residues. Just the 45-base CDR3 DNA is kept, in frame starting at base 1. Trimmed from V: 3 bases; trimmed from J: 4 bases; junction bases lacking a gene match: 5. The germline V gene provides CDR1 KGHSH and CDR2 LQKENI.